Sequencing of this T cell receptor (beta chain) was carried out in a study of T-cell reconstitution after alpha-beta-depleted transplantation in children. Unique molecular identifiers were incorporated into the prepared TCRbeta library. Via MiXCR, TCRdb re-called the PCR reads, giving one row per CDR3 protein. The table includes 200,000 to 250,000 distinct CDR3 sequences, around 9.5% detected once. V was shortened by 6 bases and J by 3 bases, with 17 bases between the two germline ends. Germline CDR1 reads DFQATT; CDR2 reads SNEGSKA (reference sequence). This CDR3 comprises 14 residues. The chain has TRBV20-1 and TRBJ2-5; D ambiguous. Source: PBMCs from the stem cell graft donor, taken from the stem cell graft. The TCR sequence derives from a human donor who donated a stem cell graft to a child with acute lymphoblastic leukemia. The CDR3 region is CSATRRNSKETQYF. CDR3 bases: TGCAGTGCCACGAGAAGGAACAGCAAAGAGACCCAGTACTTC.